The clone carrying this T cell receptor beta chain was found many times. Via MiXCR, TCRdb re-called the 5' RACE reads, giving one row per CDR3 protein. The data show around 240,000 distinct CDR3 sequences, around 6.6% seen once. This entry belongs to a study of identical twins. Germline CDR1 reads SGHTA; CDR2 reads FQGNSA. The CDR3 spans 13 residues. V shed 3 bases and J shed 0 bases, with 5 bases lying between them. This sample was also put to use in a study of yellow fever vaccine responses in identical twins.

This clonotype was obtained from a woman aged 18-29 years in good health. The chain has TRBV7-2 and TRBJ2-5; unclear D gene. The specimen was memory (CD45RO+) T cells sorted from blood. CDR3 loop: CASSLGYQETQYF. The CDR3 coding sequence is TGTGCCAGCAGCTTGGGCTACCAAGAGACCCAGTACTTC.